This TCR beta chain appears in the sequencing data of a study of blood T cell repertoires in COVID-19. About the study: Sample material is recorded as cDNA or gDNA derived from T cells, B-cell-depleted T cells, or PBMCs.

This clone was counted only a few times. The CDR3 spans 15 residues. V lost 4 bases and J lost 3; bases outside the gene matches: 8. From germline, CDR1 is SGHKS and CDR2 YYEKEE (reference sequence). Measured with immunoSEQ multiplex PCR; TCRdb has only the in-frame clones, and not every one. The profile shows around 180,000 clones, roughly 70% of them singletons. The rearrangement links TRBV5-5 to TRBJ2-5; 8 bases agree with TRBD1. The source of this sequence is a woman aged 80 or over with acute or convalescent COVID-19. The sequenced material came from peripheral blood. The CDR3 bases are TGTGCCAGCAGCCTTGGACAGGGAATAGAAGAGACCCAGTACTTC. This encodes CASSLGQGIEETQYF. Drawing the rest from reference TRBV5-5 and TRBJ2-5, the complete variable domain is DAGVTQSPTHLIKTRGQQVTLRCSPISGHKSVSWYQQVLGQGPQFIFQYYEKEERGRGNFPDRFSARQFPNYSSELNVNALLLGDSALYLCASSLGQGIEETQYFGPGTRLLVL.